The 22 T cell receptor beta chains below were found in one sample sequenced in a study of technical replicates of blood from a handful of donors. Profiling relied on immunoSEQ multiplex PCR, and the TCRdb table lists in-frame clones only, not all of them. The sample consists of 60,000 to 70,000 clones, nearly 98% of them appearing once. The sequenced sample consisted of T cells isolated from PBMCs. The origin of the receptors is a human donor in good health.

The chain has TRBV10-1 and TRBJ2-7; TRBD2 matches at 10 bases. The CDR3 spans 16 residues. From germline, CDR1 is WNHNN and CDR2 SYGVQD (reference sequence). Germline trimming cut 3 bases from V and 1 base from J; bases unmatched to any gene: 6. The CDR3 DNA sequence: TGCGCCAGCAGTGATAGGCTAGCGGGAGTATCCTACGAGCAGTACTTC. It codes for CASSDRLAGVSYEQYF.

This chain uses TRBV11-3 with TRBJ1-2, with 9 bases aligning to TRBD1. The CDR3 extends over 12 amino acids. In germline, CDR1 is SGHNT, CDR2 YENEEA. Trimming at V came to 6 bases and at J to 10 bases, leaving 6 bases not matched to a gene. The CDR3 protein is CASSSDRGYYTF. In DNA form, the CDR3 reads TGTGCCAGCAGTTCGGACAGGGGATACTACACCTTC.

This chain joins TRBV5-4 and TRBJ2-5; the match to TRBD2 covers 9 bases. The CDR3 is 15 residues long. With V trimmed by 4 bases and J by 5 bases, 9 bases remained unmatched. Germline V CDR1 and CDR2: SGHNT, YYREEE (reference sequence). CDR3 in amino acids: CASSPSGRKGETQYF. The CDR3 nucleotides are TGTGCCAGCAGCCCAAGCGGGAGGAAGGGGGAGACCCAGTACTTC.

The V call is TRBV28, the J call TRBJ1-1, with D possibly being TRBD1 (5 bases). The length of the CDR3 is 14 residues. The V end lost 5 bases, the J end lost 6 bases, and 16 bases lay between the germline ends. Germline V gives CDR1 MDHEN, CDR2 SYDVKM. CDR3 sequence reads: CASSPGGSRAEAFF. CDR3 nucleotides: TGTGCCAGCAGTCCCGGGGGAAGTAGGGCTGAAGCTTTCTTT.

This rearrangement joins TRBV28 to TRBJ2-7; TRBD2 might be the D (5 bases). CDR3 length equals 15 residues. V dropped 3 bases and J dropped 3 bases, with 15 bases sitting between them. Germline values: CDR1 MDHEN, CDR2 SYDVKM. The CDR3 spells CASSLVSGYHYEQYF. The CDR3 nucleotides are TGTGCCAGCAGTTTGGTCTCGGGATACCACTACGAGCAGTACTTC.

The V call is TRBV5-4, the J call TRBJ1-1, with 7 bases identical to TRBD1. Germline CDR1 is SGHNT and CDR2 is YYREEE (reference sequence). This CDR3 contains 12 residues. The ends lost 4 bases at V and 11 bases at J; junction bases unmatched: 8. The CDR3 region is CASSKTGEMAFF. The CDR3 DNA sequence: TGTGCCAGCAGCAAAACAGGGGAGATGGCTTTCTTT. The whole variable domain, remainder taken from reference TRBV5-4 and TRBJ1-1, is ETGVTQSPTHLIKTRGQQVTLRCSSQSGHNTVSWYQQALGQGPQFIFQYYREEENGRGNFPPRFSGLQFPNYSSELNVNALELDDSALYLCASSKTGEMAFFGQGTRLTVV.

This chain joins TRBV5-1 and TRBJ2-7, with TRBD1 matching 7 bases. Trimming cost V 3 bases and J 3 bases; bases outside gene matches: 9. This CDR3 contains 15 residues. The germline V gene encodes CDR1 SGHRS and CDR2 YFSETQ. The CDR3 nucleotides read TGCGCCAGCAGCTGGATGACAGGGTTGAGCTACGAGCAGTACTTC. Residues: CASSWMTGLSYEQYF.

The V gene is TRBV7-9, the J gene TRBJ2-2; D is uncertain. CDR3 length equals 12 residues. Between the trimmed V and J ends, which lost 3 bases and 6 bases, there was a span of 5 bases. CDR1 SEHNR and CDR2 FQNEAQ come from the germline V gene (reference sequence). The CDR3: CASSFLAGELFF. CDR3 sequence (DNA): TGTGCCAGCAGCTTTCTTGCCGGGGAGCTGTTTTTT.

The J gene is TRBJ2-1, the V gene TRBV5-4; 12 positions match TRBD2. This CDR3 has 19 amino acids. Germline lookup yields CDR1 SGHNT and CDR2 YYREEE (reference sequence). V was clipped by 4 bases and J by 6 bases; unmatched bases: 17. CDR3 in amino acids: CASSDLISTSGRTGNEQFF. CDR3 nucleotide sequence: TGTGCCAGCAGCGACCTAATATCGACTAGCGGGAGAACTGGCAATGAGCAGTTCTTC.

This clone has just one count. This chain joins TRBV5-6 and TRBJ1-6; D gene unclear. This CDR3 is 16 amino acids long. Germline V gene data show CDR1 as SGHDT and CDR2 as YYEEEE. The V gene lost 4 bases and the J gene lost 7 bases, with 18 bases spanning the gap. The CDR3 bases are TGTGCCAGCAGCCCCTTGGGGAGGGAAGGCAATTCACCCCTCCACTTT. Its translation is CASSPLGREGNSPLHF. Complete variable domain (other parts from reference TRBV5-6 and TRBJ1-6): DAGVTQSPTHLIKTRGQQVTLRCSPKSGHDTVSWYQQALGQGPQFIFQYYEEEERQRGNFPDRFSGHQFPNYSSELNVNALLLGDSALYLCASSPLGREGNSPLHFGNGTRLTVT.

This chain links TRBV6-1 with TRBJ2-1; 9 positions match TRBD2. CDR1 and CDR2 (germline): MNHNS, SASEGT. V shed 3 bases and J 4 bases; nucleotides not matched to a gene: 7. The CDR3 has 16 amino acids. The CDR3 is CASSEGSGSDYNEQFF. The DNA of the CDR3 is TGTGCCAGCAGTGAGGGTAGCGGGAGCGATTACAATGAGCAGTTCTTC.

The chain recombines TRBV9 with TRBJ2-1; 13 bases align to TRBD2. V was clipped by 4 bases and J by 6 bases; unmatched bases: 4. The germline V gene encodes CDR1 SGDLS and CDR2 YYNGEE. The CDR3 has 15 residues. Written as DNA, the CDR3 is TGTGCCAGCAGCTCACTAGCGGGAGGGCCCAATGAGCAGTTCTTC. Encoded protein: CASSSLAGGPNEQFF.

This sequence joins TRBV5-1 and TRBJ2-1, with a tentative D call TRBD2 (5 bases). The length of the CDR3 is 14 residues. Trimming pared 0 bases from V and 6 bases from J, leaving 10 bases between. Germline CDR1 is SGHRS and CDR2 is YFSETQ. The CDR3 DNA is TGCGCCAGCAGCTTGGCAAGCGGAAGCAATGAGCAGTTCTTC. The encoded protein is CASSLASGSNEQFF.

The J gene is TRBJ1-1, the V gene TRBV13; D unclear. V was trimmed by 3 bases and J by 5 bases, leaving 10 bases between them. In germline, CDR1 is PRHDT, CDR2 FYEKMQ (reference sequence). This CDR3 contains 13 residues. CDR3 in DNA: TGTGCCAGCAGCTTGGTTGGGGAGACTGAAGCTTTCTTT. This sequence encodes CASSLVGETEAFF.

In this sample, this clone turned up once. The gene calls are TRBV19 and TRBJ2-1; D unresolved. The CDR3 runs to 14 residues. Per the germline V gene, CDR1 is LNHDA and CDR2 is SQIVND (reference sequence). The V gene lost 3 bases and the J gene lost 5 bases, with 11 bases spanning the gap. Here the CDR3 DNA reads TGTGCCAGTAGTATCTATAGCAAGAACAATGAGCAGTTCTTC. Its protein product is CASSIYSKNNEQFF.

This rearrangement joins TRBV30 to TRBJ2-1; D may be TRBD2 (7 bases). V was clipped by 2 bases and J by 8 bases, with 22 bases between them. Germline V gene lookup returns CDR1 GTSNPN and CDR2 SVGIG (reference sequence). CDR3 length equals 16 residues. The CDR3 DNA is TGTGCCTGGAGTCCCCTTGAGGGGGGGGCCCTTGATGAGCAGTTCTTC. Protein: CAWSPLEGGALDEQFF.

As to this clone: The junction shows a germline mismatch at one end, possibly a read error. The rearrangement uses TRBV13 and TRBJ2-3; possibly TRBD2 for D (6 bases). The CDR3 runs 14 residues. Per germline, CDR1 PRHDT and CDR2 FYEKMQ (reference sequence). CDR3 sequence: CASSVGTATDTQYF. The CDR3 DNA reads TGTGCCAGCAGCGTAGGGACTGCGACAGATACGCAGTATTTT.

V and J are TRBV14 and TRBJ2-1; a possible D gene is TRBD2 (6 bases). This CDR3 has 18 amino acids. Trimming stripped 5 bases from V and 4 bases from J, with 24 bases between. CDR1 is SGHDN and CDR2 is FVKESK in the germline V gene. CDR3: CASSKRARAGSFYNEQFF. In nucleotides, the CDR3 is TGTGCCAGCAGCAAAAGGGCGAGGGCGGGGTCATTTTACAATGAGCAGTTCTTC. The full variable domain, in which reference TRBV14 and TRBJ2-1 provide the parts outside the CDR3, is EAGVTQFPSHSVIEKGQTVTLRCDPISGHDNLYWYRRVMGKEIKFLLHFVKESKQDESGMPNNRFLAERTGGTYSTLKVQPAELEDSGVYFCASSKRARAGSFYNEQFFGPGTRLTVL.

The genes are TRBV27 and TRBJ1-1; 9 positions match TRBD1. The length of the CDR3 is 13 residues. CDR1 is MNHEY, CDR2 SMNVEV, per germline (reference sequence). The V gene end was trimmed by 6 bases and the J gene end by 5 bases; junction bases not matched to a gene: 4. Here the CDR3 DNA reads TGTGCCAGCAGAGACAGGGGGGGGACTGAAGCTTTCTTT. Residues: CASRDRGGTEAFF.

The rearrangement joins TRBV4-1 to TRBJ1-5; the D gene is possibly TRBD1 (5 bases). With 0 bases removed from V and 7 bases from J, the gap between germline ends came to 13 bases. Germline V gene sequence: CDR1 MGHRA, CDR2 YSYEKL. This CDR3 is built from 15 residues. The CDR3 bases are TGCGCCAGCAGCCAAGAGGGGGGGTTCGGGCAGCCCCAGCATTTT. Translated: CASSQEGGFGQPQHF.

This chain joins TRBV11-1 and TRBJ2-5, with 15 positions matching TRBD2. Per germline, CDR1 SGHAT and CDR2 FQDESV (reference sequence). The CDR3 loop spans 17 amino acids. Losses at the gene ends were 5 bases for V and 4 bases for J; bases not matched to a gene: 8. In DNA, the CDR3 is TGTGCCAGCAGCCTAAGGGGACTAGCGGGAGGACGAGAGACCCAGTACTTC. Residues: CASSLRGLAGGRETQYF.

The chain couples TRBV4-1 to TRBJ2-7; D possibly corresponds to TRBD1 (6 bases). The CDR3 consists of 15 residues. CDR1 is MGHRA, CDR2 YSYEKL, per germline. The ends were cut back, 4 bases at V and 2 bases at J, with 15 bases in the middle. The CDR3 region is CASSPQSRGAYEQYF. In nucleotides, the CDR3 is TGCGCCAGCAGCCCCCAAAGCAGGGGCGCCTACGAGCAGTACTTC.